This T cell receptor beta chain was obtained from a study of T cells in Graves' hyperthyroidism and ophthalmopathy. Study details: Pretreatment peripheral blood was obtained at initial diagnosis.

V dropped 6 bases and J dropped 3; count of bases not matched to a gene: 5. The CDR3 extends over 14 amino acids. Per germline, CDR1 SGHTA and CDR2 FQGNSA. It was RNA transcripts that yielded the amplified TCR beta CDR3 regions. During a first-round RT-PCR of the TCR CDR3, the HTBI primer set was used. TCRdb fed the multiplex PCR reads into MiXCR, producing one record per CDR3 protein. This repertoire shows a few hundred thousand distinct CDR3 sequences, roughly an eighth found once; its top ten account for about 4.9%. This clonotype was detected ten times or more. What it recognizes is unknown. Regarding the study as a whole: Within blood appeared most thyroid clonotypes that had expanded above 0.001. Ophthalmopathy could be told apart from stable hyperthyroidism with a 13 V-J model.

This sequence joins TRBV7-2 and TRBJ1-5; TRBD1 matches 7 bases. The sequenced material came from blood. This clonotype originated in a woman under 30 with Graves' hyperthyroidism. CDR3 sequence: CASRSTGHNQPQHF. As DNA, the CDR3 is TGTGCCAGCAGATCGACAGGGCACAATCAGCCCCAGCATTTT. The full variable domain, with the rest looked up from reference TRBV7-2 and TRBJ1-5, is GAGVSQSPSNKVTEKGKDVELRCDPISGHTALYWYRQSLGQGLEFLIYFQGNSAPDKSGLPSDRFSAERTGGSVSTLTIQRTQQEDSAVYLCASRSTGHNQPQHFGDGTRLSIL.